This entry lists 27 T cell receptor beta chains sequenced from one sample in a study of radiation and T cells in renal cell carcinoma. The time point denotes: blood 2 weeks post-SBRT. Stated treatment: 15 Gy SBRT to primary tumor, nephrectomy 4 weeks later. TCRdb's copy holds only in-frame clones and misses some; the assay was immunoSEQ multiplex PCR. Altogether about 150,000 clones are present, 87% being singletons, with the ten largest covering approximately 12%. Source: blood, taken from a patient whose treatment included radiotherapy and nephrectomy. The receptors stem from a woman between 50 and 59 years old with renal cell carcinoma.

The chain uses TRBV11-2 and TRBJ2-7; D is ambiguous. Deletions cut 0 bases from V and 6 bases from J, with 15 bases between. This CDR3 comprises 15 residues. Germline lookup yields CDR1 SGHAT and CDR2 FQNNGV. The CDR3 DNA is TGTGCCAGCAGCTTAGATCCTGGGTTTGTTCTCGAGCAGTACTTC. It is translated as CASSLDPGFVLEQYF.

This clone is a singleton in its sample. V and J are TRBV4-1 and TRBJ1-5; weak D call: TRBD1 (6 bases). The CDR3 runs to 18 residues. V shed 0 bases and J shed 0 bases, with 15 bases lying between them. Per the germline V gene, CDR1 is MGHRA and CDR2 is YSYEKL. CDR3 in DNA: TGCGCCAGCAGCCAAGATCCGAAGTGGGGGCATAGCAATCAGCCCCAGCATTTT. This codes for CASSQDPKWGHSNQPQHF.

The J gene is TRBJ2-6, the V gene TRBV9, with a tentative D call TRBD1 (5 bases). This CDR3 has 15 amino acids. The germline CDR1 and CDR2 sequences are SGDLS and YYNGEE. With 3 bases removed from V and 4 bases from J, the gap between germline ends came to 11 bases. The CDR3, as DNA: TGTGCCAGCAGCGATACAGGAACCGGGGCCAACGTCCTGACTTTC. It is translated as CASSDTGTGANVLTF.

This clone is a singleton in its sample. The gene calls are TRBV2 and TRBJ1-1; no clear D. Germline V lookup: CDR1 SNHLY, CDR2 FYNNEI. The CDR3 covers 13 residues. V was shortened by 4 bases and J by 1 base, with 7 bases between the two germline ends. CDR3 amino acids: CASSVQGNTEAFF. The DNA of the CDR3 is TGTGCCAGCAGTGTGCAAGGGAACACTGAAGCTTTCTTT.

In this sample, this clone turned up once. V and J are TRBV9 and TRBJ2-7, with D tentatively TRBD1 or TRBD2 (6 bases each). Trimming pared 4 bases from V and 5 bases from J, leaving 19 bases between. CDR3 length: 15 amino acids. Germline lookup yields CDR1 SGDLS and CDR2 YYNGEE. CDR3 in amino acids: CASSPQGQGLHEQYF. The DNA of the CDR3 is TGTGCCAGCAGCCCCCAGGGGCAGGGACTTCACGAGCAGTACTTC.

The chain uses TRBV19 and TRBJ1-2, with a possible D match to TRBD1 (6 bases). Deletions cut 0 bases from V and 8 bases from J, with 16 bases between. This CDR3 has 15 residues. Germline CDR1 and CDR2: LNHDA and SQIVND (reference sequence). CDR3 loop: CASSIEDRFYGGYTF. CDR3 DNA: TGTGCCAGTAGTATAGAGGACAGATTCTATGGCGGCTACACCTTC.

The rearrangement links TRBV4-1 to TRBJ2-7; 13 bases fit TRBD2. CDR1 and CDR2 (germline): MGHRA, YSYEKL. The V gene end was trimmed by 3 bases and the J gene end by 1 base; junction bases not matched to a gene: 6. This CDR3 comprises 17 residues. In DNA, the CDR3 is TGCGCCAGCAGCCAGCAGACTAGCGGGGGGCCTTCCTACGAGCAGTACTTC. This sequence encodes CASSQQTSGGPSYEQYF.

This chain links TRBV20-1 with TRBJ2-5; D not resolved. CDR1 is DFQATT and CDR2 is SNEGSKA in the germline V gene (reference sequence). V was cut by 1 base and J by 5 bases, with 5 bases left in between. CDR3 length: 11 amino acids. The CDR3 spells CSARVTETQYF. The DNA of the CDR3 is TGCAGTGCTAGAGTCACGGAGACCCAGTACTTC.

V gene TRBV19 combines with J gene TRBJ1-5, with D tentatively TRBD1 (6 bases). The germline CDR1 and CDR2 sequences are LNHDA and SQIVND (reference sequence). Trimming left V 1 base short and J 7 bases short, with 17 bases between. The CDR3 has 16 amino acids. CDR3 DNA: TGTGCCAGTAGTATAGTCGGGGGGCGCCGAGGGCAGCCCCAGCATTTT. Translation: CASSIVGGRRGQPQHF.

Here the CDR3 DNA reads TGTGCCAGTGGCCCCCCGACAGCACAGGCGCAGTTCTTC. As protein: CASGPPTAQAQFF. The V gene is TRBV19, the J gene TRBJ2-1; perhaps TRBD1 as D (5 bases). CDR1 is LNHDA and CDR2 is SQIVND in the germline V gene (reference sequence). CDR3 length equals 13 residues. V lost 8 bases and J 12 bases, leaving 20 bases between the germline ends. The variable domain in full, with the rest retrieved from reference TRBV19 and TRBJ2-1, is DGGITQSPKYLFRKEGQNVTLSCEQNLNHDAMYWYRQDPGQGLRLIYYSQIVNDFQKGDIAEGYSVSREKKESFPLTVTSAQKNPTAFYLCASGPPTAQAQFFGPGTRLTVL.

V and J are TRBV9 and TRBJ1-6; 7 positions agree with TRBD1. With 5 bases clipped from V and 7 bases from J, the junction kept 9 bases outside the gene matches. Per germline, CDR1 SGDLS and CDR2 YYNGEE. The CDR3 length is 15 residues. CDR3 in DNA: TGTGCCAGCAGAGCGGCGGGACAGACAAATTCACCCCTCCACTTT. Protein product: CASRAAGQTNSPLHF.

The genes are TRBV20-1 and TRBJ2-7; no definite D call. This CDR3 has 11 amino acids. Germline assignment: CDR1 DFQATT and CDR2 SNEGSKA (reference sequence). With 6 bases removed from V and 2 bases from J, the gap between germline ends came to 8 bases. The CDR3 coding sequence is TGCAGTGCGCGGACGACCTACGAGCAGTACTTC. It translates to CSARTTYEQYF.

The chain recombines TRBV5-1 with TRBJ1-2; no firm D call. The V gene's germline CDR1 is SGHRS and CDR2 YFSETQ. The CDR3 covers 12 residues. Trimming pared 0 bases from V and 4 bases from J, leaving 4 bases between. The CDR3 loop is CASSLDTYGYTF. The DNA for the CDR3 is TGCGCCAGCAGCTTGGACACCTATGGCTACACCTTC.

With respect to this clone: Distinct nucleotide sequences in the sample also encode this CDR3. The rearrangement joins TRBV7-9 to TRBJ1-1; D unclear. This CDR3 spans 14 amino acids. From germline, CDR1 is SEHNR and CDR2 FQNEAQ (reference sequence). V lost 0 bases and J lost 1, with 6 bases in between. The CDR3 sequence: CASSLARQNTEAFF. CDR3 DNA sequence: TGTGCCAGCAGCTTAGCGCGACAGAACACTGAAGCTTTCTTT.

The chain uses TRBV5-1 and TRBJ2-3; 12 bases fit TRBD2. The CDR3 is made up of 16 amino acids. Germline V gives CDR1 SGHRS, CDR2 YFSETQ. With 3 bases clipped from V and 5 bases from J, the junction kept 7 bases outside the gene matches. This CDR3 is CASSSTSGGRGDTQYF. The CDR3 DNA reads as TGCGCCAGCAGCTCCACTAGCGGGGGGCGAGGAGATACGCAGTATTTT.

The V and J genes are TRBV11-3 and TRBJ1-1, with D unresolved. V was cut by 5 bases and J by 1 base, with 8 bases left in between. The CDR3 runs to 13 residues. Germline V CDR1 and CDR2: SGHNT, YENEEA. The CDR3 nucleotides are TGTGCCAGCAGCCGTCAGGAGAACACTGAAGCTTTCTTT. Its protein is CASSRQENTEAFF.

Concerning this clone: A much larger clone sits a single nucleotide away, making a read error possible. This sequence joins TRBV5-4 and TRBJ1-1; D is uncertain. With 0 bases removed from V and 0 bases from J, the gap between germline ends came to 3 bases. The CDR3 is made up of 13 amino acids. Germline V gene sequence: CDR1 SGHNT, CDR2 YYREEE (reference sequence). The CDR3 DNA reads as TGTGCCAGCAGCTTGGATATGAACACTGAAGCTTTCTTT. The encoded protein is CASSLDMNTEAFF.

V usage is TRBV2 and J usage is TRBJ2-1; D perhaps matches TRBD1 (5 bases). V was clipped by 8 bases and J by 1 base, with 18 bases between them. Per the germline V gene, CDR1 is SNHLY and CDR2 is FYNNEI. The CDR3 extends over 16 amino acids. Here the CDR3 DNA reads TGTGCCAGCCGTAAGGAAGGGGCCCTTTCCTACAATGAGCAGTTCTTC. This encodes CASRKEGALSYNEQFF.

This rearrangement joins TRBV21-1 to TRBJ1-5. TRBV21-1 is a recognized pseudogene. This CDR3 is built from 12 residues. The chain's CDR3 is CASSKVRMPQHF. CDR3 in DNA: TGTGCCAGCAGCAAAGTAAGGATGCCCCAGCATTTT.

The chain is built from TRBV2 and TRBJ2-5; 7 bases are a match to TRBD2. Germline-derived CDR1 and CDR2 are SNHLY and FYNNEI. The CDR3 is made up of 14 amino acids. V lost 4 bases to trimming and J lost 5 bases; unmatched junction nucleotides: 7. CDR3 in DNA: TGTGCCAGCAGTGGGACCGGGAGGAAGGAGACCCAGTACTTC. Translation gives CASSGTGRKETQYF.

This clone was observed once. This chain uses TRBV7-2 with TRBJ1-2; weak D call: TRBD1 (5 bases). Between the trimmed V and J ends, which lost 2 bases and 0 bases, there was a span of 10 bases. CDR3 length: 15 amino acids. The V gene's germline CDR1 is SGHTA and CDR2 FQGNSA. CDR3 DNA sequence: TGTGCCAGCAGCTTAAACGGGGACCCTAACTATGGCTACACCTTC. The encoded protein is CASSLNGDPNYGYTF. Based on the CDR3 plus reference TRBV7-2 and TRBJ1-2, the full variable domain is GAGVSQSPSNKVTEKGKDVELRCDPISGHTALYWYRQSLGQGLEFLIYFQGNSAPDKSGLPSDRFSAERTGGSVSTLTIQRTQQEDSAVYLCASSLNGDPNYGYTFGSGTRLTVV.

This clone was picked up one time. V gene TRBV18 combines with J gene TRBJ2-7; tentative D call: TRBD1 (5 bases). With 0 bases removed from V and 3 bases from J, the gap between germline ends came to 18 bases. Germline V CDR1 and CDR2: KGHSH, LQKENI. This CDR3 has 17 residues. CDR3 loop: CASSPPYPREYIYEQYF. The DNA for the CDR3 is TGTGCCAGCTCACCACCTTATCCCAGGGAATATATCTACGAGCAGTACTTC.

CDR3 region: CASTPGQNYGYTF. CDR3 coding DNA: TGTGCCAGCACCCCCGGGCAGAACTATGGCTACACCTTC. This chain connects TRBV7-9 to TRBJ1-2; unclear D gene. Germline V gene sequence: CDR1 SEHNR, CDR2 FQNEAQ (reference sequence). The germline V and J ends were trimmed by 7 bases and 2 bases, with 11 bases remaining between them. The CDR3 contains 13 residues.

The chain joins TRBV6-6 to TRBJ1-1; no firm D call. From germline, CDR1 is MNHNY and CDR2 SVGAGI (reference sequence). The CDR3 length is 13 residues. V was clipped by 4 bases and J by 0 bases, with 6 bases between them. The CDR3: CASSFLMNTEAFF. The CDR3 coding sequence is TGTGCCAGCAGTTTCTTGATGAACACTGAAGCTTTCTTT.

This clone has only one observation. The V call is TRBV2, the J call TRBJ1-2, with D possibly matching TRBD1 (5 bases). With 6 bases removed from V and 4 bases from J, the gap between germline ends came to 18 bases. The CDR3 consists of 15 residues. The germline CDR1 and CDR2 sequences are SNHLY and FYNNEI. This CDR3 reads CASSDTRDGLYGYTF. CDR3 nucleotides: TGTGCCAGCAGCGACACGCGGGACGGTCTCTATGGCTACACCTTC. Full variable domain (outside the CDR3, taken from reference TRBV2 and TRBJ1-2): EPEVTQTPSHQVTQMGQEVILRCVPISNHLYFYWYRQILGQKVEFLVSFYNNEISEKSEIFDDQFSVERPDGSNFTLKIRSTKLEDSAMYFCASSDTRDGLYGYTFGSGTRLTVV.

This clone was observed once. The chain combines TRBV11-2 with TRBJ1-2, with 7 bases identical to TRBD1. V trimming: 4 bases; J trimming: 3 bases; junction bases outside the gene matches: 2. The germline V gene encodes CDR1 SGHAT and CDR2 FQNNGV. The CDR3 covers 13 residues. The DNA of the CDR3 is TGTGCCAGCAGCTACGGGACAGACTATGGCTACACCTTC. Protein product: CASSYGTDYGYTF. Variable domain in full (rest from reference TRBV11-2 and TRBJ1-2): EAGVAQSPRYKIIEKRQSVAFWCNPISGHATLYWYQQILGQGPKLLIQFQNNGVVDDSQLPKDRFSAERLKGVDSTLKIQPAKLEDSAVYLCASSYGTDYGYTFGSGTRLTVV.

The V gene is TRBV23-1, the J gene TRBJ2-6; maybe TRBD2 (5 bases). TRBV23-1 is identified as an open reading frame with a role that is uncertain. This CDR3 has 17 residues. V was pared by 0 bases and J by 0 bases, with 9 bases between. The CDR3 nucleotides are TGCGCCAGCAGTCAATCGTGGGAGAGCTCTGGGGCCAACGTCCTGACTTTC. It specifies CASSQSWESSGANVLTF.